The 18 T cell receptor beta chains listed next were all sequenced from one sample in a study of blood T cell repertoires in COVID-19. Data came from immunoSEQ multiplex PCR; TCRdb stores just in-frame clones and leaves some out. Of under 150,000 clones in the sample, approximately 85% are singletons; the top ten hold around 5.5%. The sample consisted of peripheral blood. The receptors shown here come from a woman in her sixties with COVID-19, enrolled during active disease.

This chain connects TRBV24-1 to TRBJ1-2; 10 bases map to TRBD1. V lost 5 bases to trimming and J lost 5 bases; unmatched junction nucleotides: 4. Germline V CDR1 and CDR2: KGHDR, SFDVKD. This CDR3 is 14 amino acids long. The CDR3 DNA reads TGTGCCACCAGTGGGCGGACAGGGGGATATGGCTACACCTTC. Its translation: CATSGRTGGYGYTF.

This sequence joins TRBV5-1 and TRBJ1-1; 11 bases map to TRBD1. Germline CDR1 reads SGHRS; CDR2 reads YFSETQ. J was trimmed by 3 bases and V by 3 bases; bases with no gene match: 4. CDR3 length equals 15 residues. The DNA of the CDR3 is TGCGCCAGCAGCTGGACAGGGGGCGAAGACACTGAAGCTTTCTTT. Protein product: CASSWTGGEDTEAFF.

This clone occurred a few times. The chain is built from TRBV7-9 and TRBJ1-1; D gene ambiguous. The germline V gene has CDR1 SEHNR and CDR2 FQNEAQ (reference sequence). V was cut by 2 bases and J by 1 base, with 8 bases left in between. This CDR3 contains 14 residues. The CDR3 sequence is CASSLSGTNTEAFF. CDR3 bases: TGTGCCAGCAGCTTAAGCGGCACGAACACTGAAGCTTTCTTT.

This rearrangement joins TRBV9 to TRBJ2-1; the D is unclear. V lost 0 bases and J lost 9, with 16 bases in between. Germline V CDR1 and CDR2: SGDLS, YYNGEE. CDR3 length: 15 amino acids. The CDR3 DNA is TGTGCCAGCAGCGTAGGACTTCAGTATGTTAGTGAGCAGTTCTTC. Its translation is CASSVGLQYVSEQFF.

V usage is TRBV5-1 and J usage is TRBJ2-5; TRBD2 aligns across 10 bases. Germline values: CDR1 SGHRS, CDR2 YFSETQ. The CDR3 runs to 16 residues. J gave up 2 bases and V 0 bases, and 4 bases lay outside the gene matches. The DNA for the CDR3 is TGCGCCAGCAGCTTGGGAGGTAGCGGGGGGCAAGAGACCCAGTACTTC. As protein: CASSLGGSGGQETQYF. The entire variable domain, with the rest obtained from reference TRBV5-1 and TRBJ2-5, is as follows: KAGVTQTPRYLIKTRGQQVTLSCSPISGHRSVSWYQQTPGQGLQFLFEYFSETQRNKGNFPGRFSGRQFSNSRSEMNVSTLELGDSALYLCASSLGGSGGQETQYFGPGTRLLVL.

This clone was recorded once. The gene calls are TRBV2 and TRBJ2-7; D possibly corresponds to TRBD2 (6 bases). From germline, CDR1 is SNHLY and CDR2 FYNNEI. The V end lost 3 bases, the J end lost 2 bases, and 20 bases lay between the germline ends. The CDR3 length is 17 residues. This CDR3 reads CASSDWGDLPRPYEQYF. In DNA, the CDR3 is TGTGCCAGCAGTGATTGGGGGGACCTCCCCCGCCCCTACGAGCAGTACTTC.

This clone turned up a few times. This chain joins TRBV5-1 and TRBJ2-5; no firm D call. The CDR3 contains 16 residues. Germline V lookup: CDR1 SGHRS, CDR2 YFSETQ. With 0 bases removed from V and 4 bases from J, the gap between germline ends came to 16 bases. The DNA for the CDR3 is TGCGCCAGCAGCTTGGCCAGGTTGGGCCCCACAGAGACCCAGTACTTC. Translated: CASSLARLGPTETQYF.

This clone has a handful of counts. The rearrangement joins TRBV10-3 to TRBJ1-2; maybe TRBD1 (5 bases). Germline values: CDR1 ENHRY, CDR2 SYGVKD. This CDR3 comprises 14 residues. Trimming removed 3 bases at V and 0 bases at J, with 8 bases between. In DNA, the CDR3 is TGTGCCATCAGTGACGGGGGAGCTAACTATGGCTACACCTTC. Translated: CAISDGGANYGYTF.

The chain links TRBV7-2 to TRBJ2-1; unclear D gene. Per the germline V gene, CDR1 is SGHTA and CDR2 is FQGNSA. The CDR3 extends over 17 amino acids. With 5 bases removed from V and 3 bases from J, the gap between germline ends came to 20 bases. In DNA, the CDR3 is TGTGCCAGCAGCCCGAGTGGCGGCGGAGAGATCTACAATGAGCAGTTCTTC. Translating gives CASSPSGGGEIYNEQFF.

The rearrangement joins TRBV30 to TRBJ2-2, with 11 positions matching TRBD1. Germline V gene sequence: CDR1 GTSNPN, CDR2 SVGIG (reference sequence). The J segment lost 4 bases and the V segment lost 2 bases, leaving 6 bases of the junction unmatched. The CDR3 loop spans 16 amino acids. CDR3 nucleotides: TGTGCCTGGAGTAAAGTTGGACAGGGGGCCACCGGGGAGCTGTTTTTT. Protein sequence: CAWSKVGQGATGELFF. Supplemented by reference TRBV30 and TRBJ2-2, the full variable domain reads SQTIHQWPATLVQPVGSPLSLECTVEGTSNPNLYWYRQAAGRGLQLLFYSVGIGQISSEVPQNLSASRPQDRQFILSSKKLLLSDSGFYLCAWSKVGQGATGELFFGEGSRLTVL.

The chain is built from TRBV6-1 and TRBJ1-1; D gene unclear. In germline, CDR1 is MNHNS, CDR2 SASEGT. Trimming cost V 3 bases and J 8 bases, with 13 bases left between them. This CDR3 spans 13 amino acids. CDR3 region: CASSDRTGYEAFF. The CDR3 region has the DNA TGTGCCAGCAGTGACAGGACGGGGTACGAAGCTTTCTTT.

V and J are TRBV4-2 and TRBJ1-4, with 10 nucleotides matching TRBD1. This CDR3 comprises 18 residues. Germline CDR1 and CDR2: LGHNA and YNFKEQ. Losses at the gene ends were 6 bases for V and 3 bases for J; bases not matched to a gene: 13. CDR3 sequence (DNA): TGTGCCAGCAGGGATTCCGGGACAGGGGCGGGAGCTAATGAAAAACTGTTTTTT. Translating it yields CASRDSGTGAGANEKLFF.

In DNA, the CDR3 is TGTGCCAGCAGCCCCGATAGGGGGTTCACTGAAGCTTTCTTT. Its translation: CASSPDRGFTEAFF. The V gene is TRBV6-4, the J gene TRBJ1-1; weak D call: TRBD1 (6 bases). Germline CDR1 is MRHNA and CDR2 is SNTAGT. V was shortened by 6 bases and J by 4 bases, with 15 bases between the two germline ends. There are 14 residues in the CDR3.

The gene calls are TRBV18 and TRBJ1-2; maybe TRBD1 (6 bases). The CDR3 consists of 15 residues. Trimming pared 0 bases from V and 4 bases from J, leaving 12 bases between. CDR1 and CDR2 (germline): KGHSH, LQKENI. The CDR3 loop is CASSPPDTGSYGYTF. DNA of the CDR3: TGTGCCAGCTCACCACCTGATACAGGGTCCTATGGCTACACCTTC.

Only one count was recorded for this clone. This chain joins TRBV27 and TRBJ1-1, with 11 bases identical to TRBD1. The germline CDR1 and CDR2 sequences are MNHEY and SMNVEV (reference sequence). The CDR3 loop spans 13 amino acids. V gave up 5 bases and J gave up 11 bases; unmatched junction bases: 7. The CDR3 protein is CASSPRDRGSAFF. CDR3 nucleotide sequence: TGTGCCAGCAGTCCAAGGGACAGGGGGTCTGCTTTCTTT.

The rearrangement joins TRBV7-9 to TRBJ2-5; 10 bases match TRBD2. CDR1 is SEHNR and CDR2 is FQNEAQ in the germline V gene (reference sequence). Trimming took 2 bases from V and 2 from J; bases not matched to a gene: 5. This CDR3 is built from 16 residues. In DNA, the CDR3 is TGTGCCAGCAGCTTACGTCTAGCGGGGGTTCAAGAGACCCAGTACTTC. Amino acids: CASSLRLAGVQETQYF.

The chain carries TRBV19 and TRBJ1-1, with a tentative D call TRBD1 (6 bases). The CDR3 has 15 residues. The V end lost 4 bases, the J end lost 1 base, and 13 bases lay between the germline ends. CDR1 and CDR2 (germline): LNHDA, SQIVND (reference sequence). CDR3 region: CASSRWDTQNTEAFF. The CDR3 coding sequence is TGTGCCAGTAGTAGGTGGGACACTCAGAACACTGAAGCTTTCTTT.

The chain couples TRBV5-4 to TRBJ2-5; TRBD1 matches at 8 bases. V trimming: 0 bases; J trimming: 5 bases; junction bases outside the gene matches: 6. The CDR3 contains 15 residues. Germline CDR1 reads SGHNT; CDR2 reads YYREEE (reference sequence). CDR3 protein: CASSLDQGARETQYF. CDR3 DNA sequence: TGTGCCAGCAGCTTGGATCAGGGGGCGCGGGAGACCCAGTACTTC.